The rows below give T cell receptor beta chains drawn from one sample of a study of T cell responses to AZD1222 COVID-19 vaccine. Using immunoSEQ multiplex PCR, the repertoire was profiled, and TCRdb retains in-frame clones only, with some absent. Found here are about 100,000 clones, around 95% of them singletons; the top ten hold roughly 2%. This specimen was peripheral blood, taken on day 0 of AZD1222 vaccination. The receptors shown here come from an adult in good health. Both conserved end residues are part of each CDR3. Fields, in order: D gene, J gene, clone size, V gene, CDR3 protein, CDR3 DNA. D genes are given only for firm matches. Rows may omit the clone size; those that give it use once, few, many or a size class.

D: NA; J: TRBJ1-4; size: once; V: TRBV7-6; CDR3: CASRKEGSANEKLFF; DNA: TGTGCCAGCAGGAAGGAGGGTTCGGCTAATGAAAAACTGTTTTTT
D: NA; J: TRBJ1-5; size: NA; V: TRBV10-3; CDR3: CAISDQWGGMRKPQHF; DNA: TGTGCCATCAGTGACCAATGGGGGGGGATGCGTAAGCCCCAGCATTTT
D: NA; J: TRBJ2-5; size: NA; V: TRBV7-9; CDR3: CASSLLQGVETQYF; DNA: TGTGCCAGCAGCTTACTACAGGGCGTCGAGACCCAGTACTTC
D: TRBD1; J: TRBJ1-3; size: NA; V: TRBV28; CDR3: CASSLLGQGAFKADTIYF; DNA: TGTGCCAGCAGTTTACTAGGACAGGGGGCATTTAAGGCGGACACCATATATTTT
D: NA; J: TRBJ2-1; size: NA; V: TRBV7-7; CDR3: CASSLGQGGYNEQFF; DNA: TGTGCTAGCAGCTTAGGGCAGGGGGGCTACAATGAGCAGTTCTTC
D: NA; J: TRBJ1-3; size: once; V: TRBV2; CDR3: CASTTTLSGNTIYF; DNA: TGTGCCAGCACCACCACGCTCTCTGGAAACACCATATATTTT
D: NA; J: TRBJ2-7; size: NA; V: TRBV6-2/TRBV6-3; CDR3: CASTPWGVYEQYF; DNA: TGTGCCAGCACCCCCTGGGGGGTCTACGAGCAGTACTTC
D: NA; J: TRBJ1-1; size: NA; V: TRBV21-1; CDR3: CASSRRGNPATEAFF; DNA: TGTGCCAGCAGCCGTAGGGGAAATCCGGCCACTGAAGCTTTCTTT
D: TRBD2; J: TRBJ2-5; size: NA; V: TRBV28; CDR3: CASSFVAGVKGETQYF; DNA: TGTGCCAGCAGTTTTGTCGCGGGAGTAAAAGGAGAGACCCAGTACTTC
D: NA; J: TRBJ1-4; size: once; V: TRBV7-6; CDR3: CASSSPRGQANEKLFF; DNA: TGTGCCAGCAGCTCCCCCCGGGGGCAGGCTAATGAAAAACTGTTTTTT
D: NA; J: TRBJ1-1; size: once; V: TRBV7-9; CDR3: CASSRTGGREEAFF; DNA: TGTGCCAGCAGCCGGACCGGTGGCCGAGAAGAAGCTTTCTTT
D: NA; J: TRBJ1-5; size: once; V: TRBV7-9; CDR3: CASSLSVPDPHQHF; DNA: TGTGCCAGCAGCTTATCGGTACCGGACCCCCACCAGCATTTT
D: NA; J: TRBJ2-5; size: NA; V: TRBV29-1; CDR3: CSVRSGDETQYF; DNA: TGCAGCGTCAGGTCAGGGGACGAGACCCAGTACTTC
D: NA; J: TRBJ2-7; size: once; V: TRBV6-5; CDR3: CASSYTGTPFRSEQYF; DNA: TGTGCCAGCAGTTACACCGGGACTCCTTTCCGGAGCGAGCAGTACTTC
D: TRBD2; J: TRBJ2-1; size: NA; V: TRBV5-4; CDR3: CASSLRTSGSINEQFF; DNA: TGTGCCAGCAGCCTCCGGACTAGCGGGAGTATAAATGAGCAGTTCTTC
D: TRBD2; J: TRBJ2-1; size: NA; V: TRBV6-1; CDR3: CASSEIGTSGRPSSYNEQFF; DNA: TGTGCCAGCAGTGAGATAGGGACTAGCGGGAGGCCGAGCTCCTACAATGAGCAGTTCTTC
D: NA; J: TRBJ1-2; size: NA; V: TRBV7-9; CDR3: CASSGGSYGYTF; DNA: TGTGCCAGCAGCGGGGGTTCCTATGGCTACACCTTC
D: NA; J: TRBJ1-2; size: few; V: TRBV6-5; CDR3: CASRSDWGYTF; DNA: TGTGCCAGCAGAAGCGATTGGGGCTACACCTTC
D: NA; J: TRBJ1-2; size: NA; V: TRBV20-1; CDR3: CSASSPGRPINYGYTF; DNA: TGCAGTGCTAGTAGCCCGGGACGGCCGATCAACTATGGCTACACCTTC
D: TRBD1; J: TRBJ1-6; size: NA; V: TRBV19; CDR3: CASRTGGLKGALHF; DNA: TGTGCCAGTAGGACAGGGGGCTTGAAGGGGGCCCTCCACTTT
D: NA; J: TRBJ2-2; size: NA; V: TRBV19; CDR3: CASSIGGVTTGELFF; DNA: TGTGCCAGTAGTATAGGCGGGGTTACGACCGGGGAGCTGTTTTTT
D: TRBD2; J: TRBJ2-1; size: once; V: TRBV6-5; CDR3: CASTSGTSREQFF; DNA: TGTGCCAGCACGAGCGGGACCTCCAGGGAGCAGTTCTTC
D: TRBD1; J: TRBJ1-4; size: NA; V: TRBV18; CDR3: CASSEIQGAEKLFF; DNA: TGTGCCAGCTCGGAAATACAGGGGGCGGAGAAACTGTTTTTT
D: TRBD1; J: TRBJ2-7; size: NA; V: TRBV29-1; CDR3: CSANRGDYEQYF; DNA: TGCAGCGCAAACAGGGGAGACTACGAGCAGTACTTC
D: TRBD1; J: TRBJ1-3; size: NA; V: TRBV28; CDR3: CASLQGNGNTIYF; DNA: TGTGCCTCGTTACAGGGGAATGGAAACACCATATATTTT
D: NA; J: TRBJ2-3; size: NA; V: TRBV9; CDR3: CASSAIGPGYTDTQYF; DNA: TGTGCCAGCAGCGCAATCGGCCCGGGGTACACAGATACGCAGTATTTT
D: NA; J: TRBJ2-7; size: NA; V: TRBV6-5; CDR3: CASSYGRAYEQYF; DNA: TGTGCCAGCAGTTACGGCAGGGCCTACGAGCAGTACTTC
D: TRBD2; J: TRBJ2-1; size: NA; V: TRBV19; CDR3: CASSIAGLAGYNEQFF; DNA: TGTGCCAGTAGTATTGCCGGACTAGCGGGATACAATGAGCAGTTCTTC
D: NA; J: TRBJ2-1; size: NA; V: TRBV11-1; CDR3: CASSFSVRAYNEQFF; DNA: TGTGCCAGCAGCTTTTCGGTGAGGGCCTACAATGAGCAGTTCTTC
D: NA; J: TRBJ1-4; size: NA; V: TRBV3-1/TRBV3-2; CDR3: CASSDRTAEKLFF; DNA: TGTGCCAGCAGCGATCGGACGGCTGAAAAACTGTTTTTT
D: TRBD1; J: TRBJ1-1; size: NA; V: TRBV7-9; CDR3: CASKIQGGNTEAFF; DNA: TGTGCCAGCAAGATTCAGGGGGGGAACACTGAAGCTTTCTTT
D: NA; J: TRBJ1-1; size: NA; V: TRBV11-3; CDR3: CASSFSGVNTEAFF; DNA: TGTGCCAGCAGCTTCTCAGGGGTTAACACTGAAGCTTTCTTT
D: NA; J: TRBJ1-1; size: NA; V: TRBV30; CDR3: CAWSQKGGKAFF; DNA: TGTGCCTGGAGTCAAAAGGGCGGAAAGGCTTTCTTT
D: TRBD2; J: TRBJ2-1; size: once; V: TRBV18; CDR3: CASSPRAGDNEQFF; DNA: TGTGCCAGCTCACCACGGGCGGGAGACAATGAGCAGTTCTTC
D: NA; J: TRBJ1-2; size: NA; V: TRBV3-1/TRBV3-2; CDR3: CASSQDNTFVGRGDYTF; DNA: TGTGCCAGCAGCCAAGATAATACATTTGTCGGCAGGGGAGACTACACCTTC
D: NA; J: TRBJ1-2; size: NA; V: TRBV19; CDR3: CASTFSSLNGYTF; DNA: TGTGCCAGTACCTTTAGCAGTCTTAACGGCTACACCTTC
D: NA; J: TRBJ1-2; size: once; V: TRBV19; CDR3: CASTGRVPNYGYTF; DNA: TGTGCCAGCACCGGGAGGGTTCCAAACTATGGCTACACCTTC
D: NA; J: TRBJ2-2; size: NA; V: TRBV4-3; CDR3: CASGFAAGTGELFF; DNA: TGCGCCAGTGGGTTCGCGGCGGGCACCGGGGAGCTGTTTTTT
D: TRBD1; J: TRBJ1-4; size: NA; V: TRBV4-1; CDR3: CASSRGQGAPNEKLFF; DNA: TGCGCCAGCAGCCGAGGACAGGGGGCACCTAATGAAAAACTGTTTTTT
D: NA; J: TRBJ2-2; size: NA; V: TRBV5-5; CDR3: CASSLFQNTGELFF; DNA: TGTGCCAGCAGCTTGTTCCAGAACACCGGGGAGCTGTTTTTT